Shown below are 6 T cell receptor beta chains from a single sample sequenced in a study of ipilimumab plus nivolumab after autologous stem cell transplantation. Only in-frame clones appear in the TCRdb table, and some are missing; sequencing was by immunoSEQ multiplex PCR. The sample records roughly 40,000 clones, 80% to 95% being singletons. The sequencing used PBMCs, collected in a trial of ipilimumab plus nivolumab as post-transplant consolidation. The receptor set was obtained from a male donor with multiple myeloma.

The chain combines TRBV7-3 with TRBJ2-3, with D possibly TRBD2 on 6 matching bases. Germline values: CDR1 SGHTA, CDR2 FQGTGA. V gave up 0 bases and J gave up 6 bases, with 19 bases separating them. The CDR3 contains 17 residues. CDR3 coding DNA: TGTGCCAGCAGCTTAACGGGGACGGGGGTAAAATGGGATACGCAGTATTTT. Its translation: CASSLTGTGVKWDTQYF.

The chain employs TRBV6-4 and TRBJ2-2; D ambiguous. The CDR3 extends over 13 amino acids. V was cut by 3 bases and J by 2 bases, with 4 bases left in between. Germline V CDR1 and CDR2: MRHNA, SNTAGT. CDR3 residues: CASSDRNTGELFF. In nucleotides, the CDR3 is TGTGCCAGCAGTGATAGAAACACCGGGGAGCTGTTTTTT.

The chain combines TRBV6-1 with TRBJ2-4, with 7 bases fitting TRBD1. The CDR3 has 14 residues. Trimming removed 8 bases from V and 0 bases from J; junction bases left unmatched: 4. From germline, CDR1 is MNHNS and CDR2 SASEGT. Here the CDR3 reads CASDRQGAKNIQYF. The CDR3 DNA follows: TGTGCCAGCGACAGACAGGGAGCCAAAAACATTCAGTACTTC.

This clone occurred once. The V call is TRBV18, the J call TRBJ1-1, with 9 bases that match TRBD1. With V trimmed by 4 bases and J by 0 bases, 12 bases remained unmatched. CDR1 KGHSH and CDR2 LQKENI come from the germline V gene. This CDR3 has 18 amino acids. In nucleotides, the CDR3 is TGTGCCAGCTCACTGACTCGGGACAGGGCTATGATGAACACTGAAGCTTTCTTT. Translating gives CASSLTRDRAMMNTEAFF.

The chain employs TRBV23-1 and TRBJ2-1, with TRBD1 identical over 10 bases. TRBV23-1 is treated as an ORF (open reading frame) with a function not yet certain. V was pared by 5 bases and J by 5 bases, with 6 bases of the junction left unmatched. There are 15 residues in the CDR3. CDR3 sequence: CASSARDRGNNEQFF. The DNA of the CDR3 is TGCGCCAGCAGTGCCCGGGACAGGGGAAACAATGAGCAGTTCTTC.

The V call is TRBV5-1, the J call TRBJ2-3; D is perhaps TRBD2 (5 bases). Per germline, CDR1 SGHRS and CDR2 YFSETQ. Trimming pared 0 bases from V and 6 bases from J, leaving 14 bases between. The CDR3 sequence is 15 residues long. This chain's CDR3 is CASSLDVGSMDTQYF. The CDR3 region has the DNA TGCGCCAGCAGCTTGGACGTGGGGAGTATGGATACGCAGTATTTT.